Described below is a single TCR beta chain sequence and its context. This specimen belongs to a study of blood T cell repertoires in COVID-19. The wider study: PBMCs, B-cell-depleted T cells, or T cells provided the cDNA or gDNA that made up the material.

Those enrolled, adults aged roughly 18 to 89 years, came from fewer than 25 US areas. Within the 2 weeks before study entry, each person in the exposed group met a COVID-19 case. Per the study methods: Reference gene primer amplification in the assay estimated nucleated cell counts. Libraries were prepared by immunoSEQ multiplex PCR; TCRdb keeps only in-frame clonotypes and omits some of them. Clonal size and the V and J genes are those of that table, whereas D and trimming came from the DNA. The sample has roughly 240,000 clones, approximately 90% seen once. Germline CDR1 SNHLY, CDR2 FYNNEI. V lost 2 bases, J lost 8 bases, and 6 bases stayed unmatched. The CDR3 has 14 amino acids.

Sequencing was performed on PBMCs or T cells enriched from blood (not recorded which). This TCR was sampled from a man aged 50 to 60 who had been exposed to COVID-19. This chain links TRBV2 with TRBJ1-2, with 9 bases lining up with TRBD1. This chain's CDR3 is CASSETRTGVGYTF. The CDR3 DNA reads as TGTGCCAGCAGTGAAACCCGGACAGGGGTCGGCTACACCTTC.